This T cell receptor beta chain was captured in a study of Graves' ophthalmopathy and Graves' hyperthyroidism. Deletions cut 7 bases from V and 0 bases from J, with 12 bases between. This CDR3 is 14 amino acids long. Study-level points and caveats: A 13-signature model separated ophthalmopathy from stable hyperthyroidism, 85% to 90% sensitivity, approximately 80% specificity.

Having ophthalmopathy, the donors showed moderate-to-severe activity, CAS ≥3 and NOSPECS ≥4, with disease lasting under 3 months. Symptoms, serum thyroxine and TRAb, thyroid ultrasound, and orbital computed tomography formed the diagnostic basis. Amplification targeted the TCR beta CDR3 regions, with RNA transcripts as the source material. RT-PCR in the first round used HTBI primers; a second-round multiplex PCR followed. From the multiplex PCR reads, TCRdb called clonotypes with MiXCR, one entry per CDR3 protein. The sample lists fewer than 350,000 distinct CDR3 sequences, roughly a sixth occurring once. This clonotype was observed many times. The antigen remains undetermined.

Sequenced sample: peripheral blood. The TCR comes from an adult man with Graves' ophthalmopathy. The gene calls are TRBV12-3 or TRBV12-4 and TRBJ1-1; D is perhaps TRBD1 (5 bases). As DNA, the CDR3 is TGTGCCAGCACCCGGGGGGGTATGAACACTGAAGCTTTCTTT. Protein: CASTRGGMNTEAFF.